Listed below are T cell receptor beta chains from one sample, sequenced in a study of T cell responses to AZD1222 COVID-19 vaccine. TCRdb's table, derived via immunoSEQ multiplex PCR, lists solely in-frame clones and lacks some. Among some 95,000 clones listed, roughly 91% were seen once. Sequences were derived from peripheral blood, sampled on day 0 of AZD1222 vaccination. These receptors were obtained from an adult in good health. CDR3s include the opening cysteine and the closing phenylalanine or tryptophan. Clone size is given for some rows only: seen once, a few or many times, or a class if the clone is expanded.

J gene: TRBJ1-1
clone size: once
V gene: TRBV5-6
CDR3 protein: CASSLQANTEAFF

J gene: TRBJ1-3
clone size: -
V gene: TRBV19
CDR3 protein: CAVQGLGSGNTIYF

J gene: TRBJ2-3
clone size: few
V gene: TRBV5-5
CDR3 protein: CASSLMGADTQYF

J gene: TRBJ2-5
clone size: -
V gene: TRBV6-2/TRBV6-3
CDR3 protein: CASSRPGQKGETQYF

J gene: TRBJ2-7
clone size: -
V gene: TRBV7-9
CDR3 protein: CASSLDHTSGGGYEQYF

J gene: TRBJ2-1
clone size: -
V gene: TRBV7-2
CDR3 protein: CASSLAPPLINEQFF

J gene: TRBJ1-5
clone size: -
V gene: TRBV11-2
CDR3 protein: CASGDNQPQHF

J gene: TRBJ2-1
clone size: -
V gene: TRBV4-1
CDR3 protein: CASSFTGVGNEQFF

J gene: TRBJ1-4
clone size: -
V gene: TRBV6-5
CDR3 protein: CATRQGYEKLFF

J gene: TRBJ1-2
clone size: few
V gene: TRBV5-4
CDR3 protein: CASSLWTGVNYGYTF

J gene: TRBJ2-1
clone size: -
V gene: TRBV28
CDR3 protein: CASSEAKAPSYNEQFF

J gene: TRBJ2-2
clone size: once
V gene: TRBV4-1
CDR3 protein: CASSPLGGANTGELFF

J gene: TRBJ2-3
clone size: -
V gene: TRBV6-1
CDR3 protein: CASSEALGRLAGGVTQYF

J gene: TRBJ1-4
clone size: -
V gene: TRBV9
CDR3 protein: CASSLHRGTNEKLFF

J gene: TRBJ2-5
clone size: -
V gene: TRBV6-6
CDR3 protein: CASTRPGVETQYF

J gene: TRBJ2-3
clone size: -
V gene: TRBV6-2/TRBV6-3
CDR3 protein: CASSPLRTSTDTQYF

J gene: TRBJ1-2
clone size: -
V gene: TRBV19
CDR3 protein: CASSIQGAGGYTF

J gene: TRBJ1-5
clone size: -
V gene: TRBV6-5
CDR3 protein: CASSLTGLSNQPQHF

J gene: TRBJ1-1
clone size: -
V gene: TRBV12-3/TRBV12-4
CDR3 protein: CASRAQENTEAFF

J gene: TRBJ1-6
clone size: -
V gene: TRBV30
CDR3 protein: CAWSVYRSYNSPLHF